A selection of T cell receptor beta chains follows, all from one sample in a study of Graves' ophthalmopathy and Graves' hyperthyroidism. TCRdb recomputed calls from the multiplex PCR reads with MiXCR, one row per CDR3 protein. The repertoire holds 500,000 to 700,000 distinct CDR3 sequences, with 22% as singletons. Sequencing was done on a sample of peripheral blood. All receptors derive from a young woman with stable Graves' hyperthyroidism. Some clones in this sample may be carry-over from other donors' samples. Each CDR3 is given with its conserved first and last residue. D genes are given only for firm matches. Part of the rows lack a size; the others show once, few, many or a class for expanded clones.

d_call j_call v_call clone_size cdr3_nt cdr3_aa
. TRBJ2-7 TRBV10-3 many TGTGCCATCAGTCCGGTTGGTCTTAACGAGCAGTACTTC CAISPVGLNEQYF
. TRBJ2-7 TRBV15 many TGTGCCACTCCGGGACGGGTTCCCTACGAGCAGTACTTC CATPGRVPYEQYF
. TRBJ2-2 TRBV25-1 . TGTGCCAGCAGTGATGCATCCTCGGAATCCGGGGAGCTGTTTTTT CASSDASSESGELFF
. TRBJ1-3 TRBV30 . TGTGCCTGGAGTGTAAGACGGCGGCTGCATGATTACTCTGGAAACACCATATATTTT CAWSVRRRLHDYSGNTIYF
. TRBJ2-5 TRBV12-3/TRBV12-4 many TGTGCCAGCAGTGATCGTGCCCCCCAAGAGACCCAGTACTTC CASSDRAPQETQYF
. TRBJ1-1 TRBV6-5 many TGTGCCAGTCGAGTTACGCCAAACACTGAAGCTTTCTTT CASRVTPNTEAFF
TRBD1 TRBJ1-1 TRBV11-2 many TGTGCCAGCAGCAAAATTCCGGGACAGGGTCTTAAAGACACTGAAGCTTTCTTT CASSKIPGQGLKDTEAFF
. TRBJ2-7 TRBV7-9 . TGTGCCAGCAGCACTCCGAAGACAACCTACGAGCAGTACTTC CASSTPKTTYEQYF
. TRBJ1-1 TRBV30 many TGTGCCTGGAGTAAAACAGGGATCACTGAAGCTTTCTTT CAWSKTGITEAFF
. TRBJ2-4 TRBV3-1 . TGTGCCAGCAGCCTTACGGGGCCGCAAAATCAGTACTTC CASSLTGPQNQYF
TRBD2 TRBJ2-7 TRBV7-8 many TGTGCCAGCAACGGCGGGGGGGCGGGCGAGCAGTACTTC CASNGGGAGEQYF
. TRBJ1-1 TRBV20-1 many TGCAGTGCTAGTGTATGGGAGAACACTGAAGCTTTCTTT CSASVWENTEAFF
TRBD1 TRBJ2-7 TRBV4-1 many TGCGCCAGCAGCCGAGGACAGGGGGCTACCTACGAGCAGTACTTC CASSRGQGATYEQYF
TRBD2 TRBJ2-5 TRBV6-2/TRBV6-3 many TGTGCCAGCGGGGCGGGAGGGCCCCTGGAGACCCAGTACTTC CASGAGGPLETQYF
TRBD2 TRBJ2-7 TRBV20-1 . TGCAGTGCTAGGGGGACTAGCGGGTACTACGAGCAGTACTTC CSARGTSGYYEQYF
. TRBJ2-7 TRBV6-1 many TGTGCCAGCGCGCAAGGAGAGCGCTACGAGCAGTACTTC CASAQGERYEQYF
TRBD1 TRBJ1-1 TRBV29-1 many TGCAGCGTTGCTTACCTGGGACAGAGAACCTTGGTGGCTTTCTTT CSVAYLGQRTLVAFF
. TRBJ1-1 TRBV11-1 many TGTGCCAGCAGCTTAGACGGGGGACCGATGAACACTGAAGCTTTCTTT CASSLDGGPMNTEAFF
TRBD1 TRBJ1-2 TRBV6-1 many TGTGCCAGCAGTGACAGGGGGAGAGGTGGCTACACCTTC CASSDRGRGGYTF
TRBD1 TRBJ1-5 TRBV6-1 . TGTGCCAGTACTACTGGACAGGCGTGGAATCAGCCCCAGCATTTT CASTTGQAWNQPQHF
. TRBJ1-2 TRBV25-1 many TGTGCCAGCAGTGAGGGGGACCGCTATGGCTACACCTTC CASSEGDRYGYTF
. TRBJ1-5 TRBV27 many TGTGCCAGCAGTTTATTTGGGGGAGACAATCAGCCCCAGCATTTT CASSLFGGDNQPQHF
. TRBJ1-2 TRBV28 few TGTGCCAGCGGCCGCGGCGGTCAGCAACCGATCTATGGCTACACCTTC CASGRGGQQPIYGYTF
. TRBJ1-2 TRBV28 few TGTGCCAGCAGCCGAGACAGTGGCTATGGCTACACCTTC CASSRDSGYGYTF
. TRBJ1-1 TRBV6-1 . TGTGCCAGCAGCCGGGCCTCGCCAGGGGCTGAAGCTTTCTTT CASSRASPGAEAFF
. TRBJ1-1 TRBV7-8 many TGTGCCAGCAGCCCCTGGGTCGGTGCCCCTGAAGCTTTCTTT CASSPWVGAPEAFF
. TRBJ1-5 TRBV2 few TGTGCCAGCAGTGCCGTAGGATATAGCAATCAGCCCCAGCATTTT CASSAVGYSNQPQHF
TRBD1 TRBJ2-7 TRBV7-3 many TGTGCCAGCAGCTACGGGGGGACAGGGAACCACGAGCAGTACTTC CASSYGGTGNHEQYF
. TRBJ1-1 TRBV29-1 . TGCAGCGTTGGGTCGGTGAACACTGAAGCTTTCTTT CSVGSVNTEAFF
. TRBJ2-2 TRBV19 many TGTGCCAGTAGTCAAATAATTAGGGGACGGGGCGGGGAGCTGTTTTTT CASSQIIRGRGGELFF
. TRBJ1-3 TRBV28 . TGTGCCAGCGGATCCCTCCGGGGACGAGATGGAAACACTATATATTTT CASGSLRGRDGNTIYF
TRBD1 TRBJ1-2 TRBV4-3 few TGCGCCAGCAGCCAAGATCCGGGGACAGGGGGAAGGTATGGCTACACCTTC CASSQDPGTGGRYGYTF
TRBD2 TRBJ2-5 TRBV20-1 many TGCAGTGCTAGAGATCGGGTTAGCGGGGGGGCTACCCAGTACTTC CSARDRVSGGATQYF
. TRBJ1-1 TRBV7-2 . TGTGCCAGCAGCCACAGGGACATGAACACTGAAGCTTGCTTT CASSHRDMNTEACF
. TRBJ1-2 TRBV10-3 many TGTGCCATCAGTGAGTTGGAAGAGGATGGCTACACCTTC CAISELEEDGYTF
TRBD2 TRBJ2-5 TRBV5-1 many TGCGCCAGCAGCTTGGTGGGACTAGGAGAGACCCAGTACTTC CASSLVGLGETQYF
TRBD1 TRBJ2-7 TRBV6-5 . TGTGCCAGCAGTACTTACGGGACAGGGCGACCCTACGAGCAGTACTTC CASSTYGTGRPYEQYF
TRBD2 TRBJ2-5 TRBV12-3/TRBV12-4 . TGTGCCAGCAGCCCCAGCGGACTAGGACAAGAGACCCAGTACTTC CASSPSGLGQETQYF
. TRBJ1-5 TRBV6-1 . TGTGCCAGCAGTGAAGCGGCTGATATTCAGCCCCAGCATTTT CASSEAADIQPQHF
. TRBJ1-5 TRBV27 many TGTGCCAGCAGTCCTACCAGTCGAGGGTATCAGCCCCAGCATTTT CASSPTSRGYQPQHF
. TRBJ1-1 TRBV11-2 many TGTGCCAGCAGCCCTGAACGAAAGAACACTGAAGCTTTCTTT CASSPERKNTEAFF
. TRBJ2-7 TRBV6-2/TRBV6-3 . TGTGCCAGCACACGCCGGAGCTCCTACGAGCAGTACTTC CASTRRSSYEQYF
. TRBJ2-1 TRBV11-2 . TGTGCCAGCAGCTTTGATGAGCAGTTCTTC CASSFDEQFF
. TRBJ1-3 TRBV6-4 few TGTGCCAGCAGTGGACTTTTAAACTCTGGAAACACCATATATTTT CASSGLLNSGNTIYF
. TRBJ1-3 TRBV10-3 . TGTGCCATCAGGGCGATGACAGGTCCCAACTCTGGAAACACCATATATTTT CAIRAMTGPNSGNTIYF
TRBD1 TRBJ1-6 TRBV27 many TGTGCCAGCAGTCCCGGACAGGGTAGTTTTTCACCCCTCCACTTT CASSPGQGSFSPLHF
. TRBJ2-5 TRBV29-1 many TGCAGCGTCGAGCGACAGACCCAAGAGACCCAGTACTTC CSVERQTQETQYF
. TRBJ1-1 TRBV6-5 few TGTGCCAGCAGTTACAGGACGACCGGGAACACTGAAGCTTTCTTT CASSYRTTGNTEAFF
TRBD1 TRBJ2-7 TRBV13 many TGTGCCAGCAGCTTGGACAGGGGGAACTACGAGCAGTACTTC CASSLDRGNYEQYF
TRBD1 TRBJ2-7 TRBV18 few TGTGCCAGCTCACCGGCGATGGACAGGGGAGGCTACGAGCAGTACTTC CASSPAMDRGGYEQYF
. TRBJ1-1 TRBV6-2/TRBV6-3 . TGTGCCAGCAGTTTGACCCGGGTCAGCTCAACTGAAGCTTTCTTT CASSLTRVSSTEAFF
. TRBJ1-6 TRBV5-6 many TGTGCCAGCAGCTTGGCAGGGGACTCACCCCTCCACTTT CASSLAGDSPLHF
. TRBJ2-6 TRBV6-1 many TGTGCCAGCAGGGACACGGGGGGGGCCAACGTCCTGACTTTC CASRDTGGANVLTF
. TRBJ1-5 TRBV6-5 many TGTGTCAGCAGTTACGCCGAAGGTCAGCCCCAGCATTTT CVSSYAEGQPQHF
TRBD2 TRBJ2-5 TRBV6-5 many TGTGCCAGCAGTTATCTAGCGGGGGGTGAGACCCAGTACTTC CASSYLAGGETQYF
. TRBJ2-7 TRBV10-3 . TGTGCCATCAGTCCTGACAGACCTAGCTCCTACGAGCAGTACTTC CAISPDRPSSYEQYF
. TRBJ2-7 TRBV6-5 many TGTGCCAGCAGTTACTCACAGGGACCCTACGAGCAGTACTTC CASSYSQGPYEQYF